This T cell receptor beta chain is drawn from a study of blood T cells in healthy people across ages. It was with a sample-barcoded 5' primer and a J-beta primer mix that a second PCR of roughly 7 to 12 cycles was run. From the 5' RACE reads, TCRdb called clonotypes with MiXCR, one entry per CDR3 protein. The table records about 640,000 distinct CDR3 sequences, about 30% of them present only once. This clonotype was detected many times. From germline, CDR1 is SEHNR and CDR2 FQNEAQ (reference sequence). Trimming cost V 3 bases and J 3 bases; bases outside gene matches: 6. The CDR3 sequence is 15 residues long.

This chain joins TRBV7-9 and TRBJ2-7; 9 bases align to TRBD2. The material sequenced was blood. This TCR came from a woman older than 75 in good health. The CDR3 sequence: CASSFISSGDYEQYF. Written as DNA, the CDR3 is TGTGCCAGCAGCTTTATATCTAGCGGGGACTACGAGCAGTACTTC.